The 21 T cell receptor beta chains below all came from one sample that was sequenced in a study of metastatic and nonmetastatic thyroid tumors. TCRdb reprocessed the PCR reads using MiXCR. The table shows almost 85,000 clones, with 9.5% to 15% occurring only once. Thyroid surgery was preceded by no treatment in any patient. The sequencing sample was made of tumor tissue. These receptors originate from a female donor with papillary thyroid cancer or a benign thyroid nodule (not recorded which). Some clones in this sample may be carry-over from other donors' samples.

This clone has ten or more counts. The CDR3 DNA reads TGCAGTGCTAGAGCGGCGGGGTGGGGCACAGATACGCAGTATTTT. It encodes CSARAAGWGTDTQYF. The genes are TRBV20-1 and TRBJ2-3; D possibly corresponds to TRBD2 (6 bases). The germline V gene has CDR1 DFQATT and CDR2 SNEGSKA (reference sequence). The CDR3 runs to 15 residues. V was shortened by 1 base and J by 1 base, with 12 bases between the two germline ends.

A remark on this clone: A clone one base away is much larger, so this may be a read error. Here the CDR3 reads CASSNDGGETQYF. The CDR3 region has the DNA TGTGCCAGTAGCAATGACGGGGGAGAGACCCAGTACTTC. The J gene is TRBJ2-5, the V gene TRBV19; perhaps TRBD2 as D (6 bases). The CDR3 sequence is 13 residues long. Germline CDR1 reads LNHDA; CDR2 reads SQIVND (reference sequence). The V gene lost 6 bases and the J gene lost 4 bases, with 12 bases spanning the gap.

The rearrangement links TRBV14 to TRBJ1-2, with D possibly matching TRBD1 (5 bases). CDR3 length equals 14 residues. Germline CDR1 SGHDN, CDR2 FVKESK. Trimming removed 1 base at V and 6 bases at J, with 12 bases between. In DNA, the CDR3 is TGTGCCAGCAGCCAAGCCGGGGCTGACCATGGCTACACCTTC. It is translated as CASSQAGADHGYTF. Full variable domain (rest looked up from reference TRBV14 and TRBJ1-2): EAGVTQFPSHSVIEKGQTVTLRCDPISGHDNLYWYRRVMGKEIKFLLHFVKESKQDESGMPNNRFLAERTGGTYSTLKVQPAELEDSGVYFCASSQAGADHGYTFGSGTRLTVV.

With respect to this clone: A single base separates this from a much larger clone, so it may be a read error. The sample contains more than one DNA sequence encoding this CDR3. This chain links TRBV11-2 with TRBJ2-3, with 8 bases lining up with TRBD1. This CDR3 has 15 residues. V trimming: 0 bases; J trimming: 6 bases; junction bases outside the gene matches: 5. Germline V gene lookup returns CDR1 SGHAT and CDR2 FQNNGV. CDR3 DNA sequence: TGTGCCAGCAGCTTAGAGGGGCAGGGGGCTGATACGCAGTATTTT. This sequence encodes CASSLEGQGADTQYF.

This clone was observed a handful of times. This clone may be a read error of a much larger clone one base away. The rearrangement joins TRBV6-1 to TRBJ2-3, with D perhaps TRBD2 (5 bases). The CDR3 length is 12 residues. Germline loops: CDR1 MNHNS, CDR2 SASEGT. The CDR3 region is CAGSPPGNTQYF. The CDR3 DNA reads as TGTGCCGGCAGTCCACCGGGGAATACGCAGTATTTT.

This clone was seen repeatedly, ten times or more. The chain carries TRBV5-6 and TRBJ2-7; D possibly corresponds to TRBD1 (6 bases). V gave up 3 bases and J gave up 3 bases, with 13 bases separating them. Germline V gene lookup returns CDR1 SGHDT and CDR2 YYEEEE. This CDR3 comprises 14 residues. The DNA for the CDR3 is TGTGCCAGCAGCTCCGGACAGTGGGGCTACGAGCAGTACTTC. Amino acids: CASSSGQWGYEQYF.

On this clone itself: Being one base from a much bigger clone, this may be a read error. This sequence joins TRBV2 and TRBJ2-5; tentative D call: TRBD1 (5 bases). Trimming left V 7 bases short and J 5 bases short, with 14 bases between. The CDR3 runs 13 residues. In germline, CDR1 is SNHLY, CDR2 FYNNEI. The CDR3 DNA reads TGTGCCAGCATCGACAGTCTTCTTGAGACCCAGTACTTC. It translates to CASIDSLLETQYF.

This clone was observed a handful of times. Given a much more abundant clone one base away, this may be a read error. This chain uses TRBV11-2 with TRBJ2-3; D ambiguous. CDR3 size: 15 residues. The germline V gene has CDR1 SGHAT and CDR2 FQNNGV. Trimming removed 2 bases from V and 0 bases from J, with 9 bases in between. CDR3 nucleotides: TGTGCCAGCAGCTTAATCCGTTCTAGCACAGATACGCAGTATTTT. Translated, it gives CASSLIRSSTDTQYF.

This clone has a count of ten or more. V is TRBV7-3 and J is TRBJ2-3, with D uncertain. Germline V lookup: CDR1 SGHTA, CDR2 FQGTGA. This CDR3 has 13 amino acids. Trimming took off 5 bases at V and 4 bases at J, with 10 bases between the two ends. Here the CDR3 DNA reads TGTGCCAGCAGCAAAAGGAGCGCAGATACGCAGTATTTT. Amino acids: CASSKRSADTQYF.

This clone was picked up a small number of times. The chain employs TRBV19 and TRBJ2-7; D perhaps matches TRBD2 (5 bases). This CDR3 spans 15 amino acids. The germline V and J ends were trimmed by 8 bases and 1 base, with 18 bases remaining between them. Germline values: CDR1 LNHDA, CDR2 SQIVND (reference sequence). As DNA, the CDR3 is TGTGCCAGTCTGACGGGATTATCCGCATCCTACGAGCAGTACTTC. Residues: CASLTGLSASYEQYF.

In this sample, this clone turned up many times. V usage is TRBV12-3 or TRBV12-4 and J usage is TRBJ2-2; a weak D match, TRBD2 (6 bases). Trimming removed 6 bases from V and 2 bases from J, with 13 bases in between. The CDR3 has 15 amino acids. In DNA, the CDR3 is TGTGCCAGCAGACGGCAGGACTATAACACCGGGGAGCTGTTTTTT. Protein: CASRRQDYNTGELFF.

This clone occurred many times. CDR3 bases: TGCGCCAGCAGCGGTTTCGGACAGGGGGTGGGGTACACTGAAGCTTTCTTT. It specifies CASSGFGQGVGYTEAFF. This sequence joins TRBV5-1 and TRBJ1-1; 10 positions match TRBD1. Germline values: CDR1 SGHRS, CDR2 YFSETQ. V shed 4 bases and J 3 bases; nucleotides not matched to a gene: 12. The CDR3 is made up of 17 amino acids.

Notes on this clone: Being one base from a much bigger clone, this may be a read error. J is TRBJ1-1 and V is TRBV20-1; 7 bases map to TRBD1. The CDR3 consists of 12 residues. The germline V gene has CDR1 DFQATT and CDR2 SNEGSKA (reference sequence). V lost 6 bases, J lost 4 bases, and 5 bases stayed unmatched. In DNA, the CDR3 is TGCAGTGCCCCGGACAGGAGCACTGAAGCTTTCTTT. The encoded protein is CSAPDRSTEAFF.

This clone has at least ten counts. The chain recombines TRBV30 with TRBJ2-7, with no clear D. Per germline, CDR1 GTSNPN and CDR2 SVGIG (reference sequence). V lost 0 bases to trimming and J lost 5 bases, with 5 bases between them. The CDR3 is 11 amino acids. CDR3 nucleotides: TGTGCCTGGAGTGTACTGGACGAGCAGTACTTC. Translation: CAWSVLDEQYF.

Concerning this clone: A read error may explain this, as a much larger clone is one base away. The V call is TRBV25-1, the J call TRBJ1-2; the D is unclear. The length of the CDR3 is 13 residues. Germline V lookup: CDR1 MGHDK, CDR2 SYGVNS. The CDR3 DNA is TGTGCCAGCATTGAATCTCCTAACTATGGCTACACCTTC. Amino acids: CASIESPNYGYTF.

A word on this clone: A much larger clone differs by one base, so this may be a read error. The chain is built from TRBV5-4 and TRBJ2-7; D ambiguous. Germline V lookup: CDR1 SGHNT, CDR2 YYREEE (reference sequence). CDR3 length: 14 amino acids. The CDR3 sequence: CDSSRSMDDYEQYF. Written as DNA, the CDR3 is TGTGACAGCAGCCGCTCAATGGATGACTACGAGCAGTACTTC. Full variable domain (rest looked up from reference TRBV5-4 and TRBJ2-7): ETGVTQSPTHLIKTRGQQVTLRCSSQSGHNTVSWYQQALGQGPQFIFQYYREEENGRGNFPPRFSGLQFPNYSSELNVNALELDDSALYLCDSSRSMDDYEQYFGPGTRLTVT.

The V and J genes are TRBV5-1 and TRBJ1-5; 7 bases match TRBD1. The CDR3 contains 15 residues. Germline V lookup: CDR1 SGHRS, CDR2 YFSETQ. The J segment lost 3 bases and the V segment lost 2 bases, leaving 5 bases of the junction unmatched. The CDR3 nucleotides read TGCGCCAGCAGCTTACAGGGGAACGACAATCAGCCCCAGCATTTT. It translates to CASSLQGNDNQPQHF.

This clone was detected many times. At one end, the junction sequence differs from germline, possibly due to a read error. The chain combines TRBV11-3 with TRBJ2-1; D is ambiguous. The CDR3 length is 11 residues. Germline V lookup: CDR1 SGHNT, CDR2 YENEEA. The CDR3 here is CASSSSNEQFF. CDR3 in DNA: TGTGCCAGCAGCTCCTCCAATGAGCAGTTCTTC.

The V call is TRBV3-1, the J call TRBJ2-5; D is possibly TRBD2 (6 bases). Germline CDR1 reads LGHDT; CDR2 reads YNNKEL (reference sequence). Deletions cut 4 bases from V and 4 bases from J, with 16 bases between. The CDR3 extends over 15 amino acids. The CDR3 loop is CASSLAIGSIETQYF. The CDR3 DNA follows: TGTGCCAGCAGCCTGGCTATCGGGAGTATAGAGACCCAGTACTTC.

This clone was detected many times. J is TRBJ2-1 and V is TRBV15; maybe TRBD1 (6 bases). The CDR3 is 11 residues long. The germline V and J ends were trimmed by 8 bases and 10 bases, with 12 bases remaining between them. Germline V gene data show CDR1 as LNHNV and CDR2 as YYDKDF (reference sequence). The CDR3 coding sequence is TGTGCCACCCGACAGGATCACGAGCAGTTCTTC. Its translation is CATRQDHEQFF.

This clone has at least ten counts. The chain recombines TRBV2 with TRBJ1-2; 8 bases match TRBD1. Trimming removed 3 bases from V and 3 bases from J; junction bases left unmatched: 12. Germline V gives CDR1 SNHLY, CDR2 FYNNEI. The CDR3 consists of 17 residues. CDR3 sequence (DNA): TGTGCCAGCAGTGAGGTATTGGGACAGGAAGTCTACTATGGCTACACCTTC. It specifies CASSEVLGQEVYYGYTF.